A single T cell receptor (beta chain) is shown here with its context. This clonotype showed up many times. The clone's antigen remains unknown. No much larger clonotype is one base removed from it; base qualities were not supplied. The receptor library was made with PCR. The instrument was an Illumina HiSeq 2500. Molecular barcoding was employed in the preparation of TCR libraries, with unique molecular identifiers being used to normalize TCRbeta repertoire quantification. Starting from the raw public reads, TCRdb applied fastp trimming at Q25, assembled clones with MiXCR and retained in-frame beta chains. Rows merge per CDR3 protein into single entries with the most common DNA and genes. Recorded for this sample are around 210,000 distinct CDR3 sequences; about 6.6% of them occurred a single time. Just over 5.5% of the sample is taken by the ten largest. This sample was taken from a study of T-cell reconstitution after alpha-beta-depleted transplantation in children (dated by TCRdb to the mid-2010s). Regarding the study in general: T-cell immune reconstitution after TCRalphabeta/CD19-depleted allogeneic hematopoietic cell transplantation in children was quantitatively tracked in the study by means of TCR repertoire profiling. What the study reported, not specific to this receptor: The frequencies of hyperexpanded clones fell over the following months, and after one year, T-cell counts and TCRbeta diversity were mostly attributed to newly produced T cells. Apparently early alphabetaT-cell count recovery about two months after transplant reportedly relied on only several hundred rapidly expanded clones derived from non-depleted graft cells. In some patients, high TCRbeta diversity at day 60 was attributed to recipient T cells and intrathymic progenitors that had survived conditioning.

The treatment or condition label for this specimen denotes: allogeneic hematopoietic cell transplantation with graft depleted of TCRalphabeta T cells and CD19 B cells. The children who served as transplant recipients had been given grafts of TCRalphabeta/CD19-depleted allogeneic hematopoietic cells. Trimming at the junction amounts to 5 bases on V and 11 bases on J, and the germline ends lie 10 bases apart. From cysteine to phenylalanine, the CDR3 is 11 amino acids long. Only the CDR3 DNA is retained, 33 bases long and in frame from the first base. The germline V gene provides CDR1 SGHAT and CDR2 FQNNGV.

The chain is encoded by TRBV11-2 joined to TRBJ2-4; a tentative D call is TRBD2 (5 bases match). The receptor comes from a boy between 2 and 10 years old with acute lymphoblastic leukemia, due to receive a stem cell transplant. Source: PBMCs, taken before TCRalphabeta/CD19-depleted stem cell transplant. The base sequence is TGTGCCAGCAGCGCCCAGGAGGTTCAGTACTTC. This yields the protein CASSAQEVQYF. Extended through the reference TRBV11-2 and TRBJ2-4 proteins, this CDR3 yields the full variable domain: EAGVAQSPRYKIIEKRQSVAFWCNPISGHATLYWYQQILGQGPKLLIQFQNNGVVDDSQLPKDRFSAERLKGVDSTLKIQPAKLEDSAVYLCASSAQEVQYFGAGTRLSVL.